The 10 T cell receptor beta chains listed next were all sequenced from one sample in a study of T-cell reconstitution after alpha-beta-depleted transplantation in children. Unique molecular identifiers were incorporated into the prepared TCRbeta library. TCRdb itself ran the PCR reads through MiXCR, one entry per CDR3 protein. The data contain about 350,000 distinct CDR3 sequences, roughly 13% of them seen just once; the ten biggest clones take up approximately 4.3%. The sequencing used PBMCs, collected from the stem cell graft. These receptors came from a human donor who donated a stem cell graft to a child with Fanconi anemia.

This clonotype was seen more than once but under ten times. The chain joins TRBV20-1 to TRBJ1-3; D unclear. Between the trimmed V and J ends, which lost 0 bases and 0 bases, there was a span of 3 bases. This CDR3 spans 13 amino acids. From germline, CDR1 is DFQATT and CDR2 SNEGSKA (reference sequence). The CDR3 region is CSARDFSGNTIYF. In DNA form, the CDR3 reads TGCAGTGCTAGAGATTTCTCTGGAAACACCATATATTTT.

This clonotype was seen a few times. V gene TRBV12-3 or TRBV12-4 combines with J gene TRBJ2-5, with D perhaps matching TRBD2 (5 bases). The CDR3 spans 15 residues. The germline V and J ends were trimmed by 10 bases and 1 base, with 19 bases remaining between them. This CDR3 is CANVRTGWVQETQYF. Here the CDR3 DNA reads TGTGCCAATGTCCGCACGGGGTGGGTCCAAGAGACCCAGTACTTC.

This clonotype was seen only a few times. This sequence joins TRBV7-9 and TRBJ2-7, with D possibly matching TRBD2 (5 bases). The CDR3 is 15 amino acids. V was pared by 3 bases and J by 6 bases, with 18 bases between. Germline CDR1 and CDR2: SEHNR and FQNEAQ (reference sequence). The DNA of the CDR3 is TGTGCCAGCAGCTTCGGTGGGGAGAATCAAGGCGAGCAGTACGTC. This gives the protein CASSFGGENQGEQYV.

This clonotype has a handful of counts. V is TRBV20-1 and J is TRBJ2-4, with D tentatively TRBD1 (6 bases). The CDR3 extends over 14 amino acids. V gave up 2 bases and J gave up 3 bases, with 11 bases separating them. Germline loops: CDR1 DFQATT, CDR2 SNEGSKA (reference sequence). CDR3 bases: TGCAGTGCTAGACCAGGGGCAGGCAAAAACATTCAGTACTTC. Amino acid sequence: CSARPGAGKNIQYF.

V usage is TRBV28 and J usage is TRBJ1-4; tentative D call: TRBD1 (6 bases). The CDR3 is made up of 16 amino acids. Germline CDR1 is MDHEN and CDR2 is SYDVKM. Trimming took 10 bases from V and 8 from J, leaving 26 bases between them. CDR3 residues: CATQFMGTGRGEKLFF. DNA of the CDR3: TGTGCCACCCAGTTTATGGGAACAGGGAGGGGGGAAAAACTGTTTTTT.

This clonotype was found many times. The rearrangement joins TRBV11-2 to TRBJ2-2; 8 positions agree with TRBD1. The CDR3 is made up of 15 amino acids. From germline, CDR1 is SGHAT and CDR2 FQNNGV. J was trimmed by 2 bases and V by 5 bases; bases with no gene match: 4. CDR3 nucleotide sequence: TGTGCCAGCAGCCCCGGACAGGGAAACACCGGGGAGCTGTTTTTT. Its translation: CASSPGQGNTGELFF.

V usage is TRBV30 and J usage is TRBJ1-5; maybe TRBD1 (5 bases). V was pared by 5 bases and J by 4 bases, with 12 bases between. Germline assignment: CDR1 GTSNPN and CDR2 SVGIG (reference sequence). The CDR3 is made up of 13 amino acids. The CDR3 DNA reads as TGTGCCTGGTCGACAGACTCGAATCAGCCCCAGCATTTT. Translation gives CAWSTDSNQPQHF.

This clonotype was recorded many times. The gene calls are TRBV6-1 and TRBJ2-7, with D unclear. CDR3 length: 14 residues. Germline CDR1 reads MNHNS; CDR2 reads SASEGT. Trimming shortened V by 3 bases and J by 1 base, and 10 bases separated the two germline ends. DNA of the CDR3: TGTGCCAGCAGTGATCGAAGAGGTTCCTACGAGCAGTACGTC. Translated: CASSDRRGSYEQYV.

A few counts support this clonotype. The gene calls are TRBV7-9 and TRBJ1-6; D ambiguous. There are 12 residues in the CDR3. The V end lost 8 bases, the J end lost 8 bases, and 10 bases lay between the germline ends. The germline V gene has CDR1 SEHNR and CDR2 FQNEAQ (reference sequence). The CDR3 loop is CASCEGDSPLHF. In DNA, the CDR3 is TGTGCCAGCTGTGAGGGTGATTCACCCCTCCACTTT.

The chain has TRBV5-1 and TRBJ1-6; TRBD1 might be the D (6 bases). Trimming cost V 0 bases and J 9 bases, with 10 bases left between them. The V gene's germline CDR1 is SGHRS and CDR2 YFSETQ. This CDR3 region has 14 residues. The CDR3 here is CASSLDRAGSPLHF. The CDR3 nucleotides read TGCGCCAGCAGCTTGGACAGGGCGGGTTCACCCCTCCACTTT. The full variable domain, with the rest looked up from reference TRBV5-1 and TRBJ1-6, is KAGVTQTPRYLIKTRGQQVTLSCSPISGHRSVSWYQQTPGQGLQFLFEYFSETQRNKGNFPGRFSGRQFSNSRSEMNVSTLELGDSALYLCASSLDRAGSPLHFGNGTRLTVT.